This TCR beta chain was captured by sequencing in a study of CD8 T cells in ankylosing spondylitis. TCRdb redid the calling of the 5' RACE reads with MiXCR, one entry per CDR3 protein. The profile covers around 230,000 distinct CDR3 sequences, with approximately 7.6% appearing a single time and roughly 5% taken by the ten largest. CDR1 and CDR2 (germline): DFQATT, SNEGSKA (reference sequence). This CDR3 has 15 residues. Trimming took 5 bases from V and 4 from J; bases not matched to a gene: 11. The sequence came from a female donor with ankylosing spondylitis or in good health (not recorded which). Sequenced input: blood, either unsorted or a sorted T cell fraction (not recorded which). V gene TRBV20-1 combines with J gene TRBJ2-7, with 10 nucleotides matching TRBD2. CDR3: CSAGTAGTSEYEQYF. DNA of the CDR3: TGCAGTGCTGGGACTGCCGGGACTAGCGAATACGAGCAGTACTTC.